This TCR beta chain was documented in a study of T cell responses to AZD1222 COVID-19 vaccine. Study results and limitations: Repertoire sampling was restricted to post-peak T cell response timepoints. Recipients of AZD1222 seropositive at baseline numbered only 6 or 7. Donors were largely white British and mainly female; clonal diversity was possibly underestimated. Unmutated variant regions are reportedly targeted by nearly half of spike-specific TCRs.

Sequencing was performed with immunoSEQ multiplex PCR; in TCRdb, only in-frame clones are kept and a portion is missing. Here the sample spans around 100,000 clones, about 90% being singletons. Trimming pared 0 bases from V and 2 bases from J, leaving 3 bases between. The CDR3 has 12 amino acids. Germline CDR1 and CDR2: SGHTS and YDEGEE. With regard to this clone: Its specificity is not known.

The chain is built from TRBV5-8 and TRBJ2-7; D is unresolved. The sample consisted of peripheral blood, taken on day 0 of AZD1222 vaccination. The sequence was obtained from an adult in good health. The CDR3 sequence: CASSLAAYEQYF. The CDR3, as DNA: TGTGCCAGCAGCTTGGCAGCCTACGAGCAGTACTTC.